One T cell receptor beta chain is described in this entry. The specificity of this receptor is unknown. Base qualities are not provided; no much larger clone lies one nucleotide away. This sample was included in a study of tumor-infiltrating lymphocytes in oesophageal squamous cell carcinoma (dated by TCRdb to 2016 to 2017). Libraries were built with PCR. TCRdb names Illumina HiSeq 1500 as the instrument used. Through fastp at Q25 and MiXCR, TCRdb rebuilt clones from the public reads, retaining in-frame beta chains. Rows are combined by CDR3 protein, so each entry shows the most common genes and DNA. This sample gives over 8,500 distinct CDR3 sequences in total; 40% to 65% of them show up just once. 19% of the sample belongs to the ten largest clones. Per the germline V gene, MNHNS is the CDR1 and SASEGT is the CDR2. From cysteine to phenylalanine, the CDR3 is 16 amino acids long. Only CDR3 DNA remains: 48 bases, in frame from the first base.

The sample consisted of esophageal tumor tissue. The clonotype was recovered from a female donor with esophageal squamous cell carcinoma. The rearranged chain carries TRBV6-1 and TRBJ2-5; 14 central nucleotides agree with TRBD2. The DNA end is a closer match to TRBJ2-7, so the J assignment may be wrong. Here is the DNA: TGTGCCAGCAGCCTAGGGACTAGCGGGAGAGTCTACGAGCAGTACTTC. Translation gives CASSLGTSGRVYEQYF.